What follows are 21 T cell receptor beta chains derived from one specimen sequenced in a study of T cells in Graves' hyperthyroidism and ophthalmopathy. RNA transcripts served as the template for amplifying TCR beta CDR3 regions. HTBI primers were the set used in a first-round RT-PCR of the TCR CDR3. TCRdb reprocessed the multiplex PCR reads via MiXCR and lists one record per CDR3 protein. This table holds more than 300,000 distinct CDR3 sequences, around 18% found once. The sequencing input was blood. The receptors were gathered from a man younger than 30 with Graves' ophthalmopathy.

The CDR3: CASNRRNPNSPLHF. The CDR3 DNA reads TGTGCCAGCAACCGCAGGAACCCTAATTCACCCCTCCACTTT. V usage is TRBV2 and J usage is TRBJ1-6; D is undetermined. Trimming took 7 bases from V and 6 from J, leaving 13 bases between them. The germline V gene encodes CDR1 SNHLY and CDR2 FYNNEI. This CDR3 spans 14 amino acids.

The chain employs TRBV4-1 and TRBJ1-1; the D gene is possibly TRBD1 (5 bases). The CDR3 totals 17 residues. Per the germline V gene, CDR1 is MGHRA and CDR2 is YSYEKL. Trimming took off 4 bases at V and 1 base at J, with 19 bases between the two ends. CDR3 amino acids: CASSPYFLGLRNTEAFF. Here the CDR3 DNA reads TGCGCCAGCAGCCCCTACTTCCTGGGACTGCGGAACACTGAAGCTTTCTTT.

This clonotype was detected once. The CDR3 is CASSSDLAGGQETQYF. CDR3 nucleotides: TGTGCCAGCAGTTCCGATTTAGCGGGAGGACAAGAGACCCAGTACTTC. The chain has TRBV2 and TRBJ2-5; 10 nucleotides agree with TRBD2. The V and J ends lost 5 bases and 2 bases, in that order; junction bases with no gene match: 8. The CDR3 consists of 16 residues. Germline V lookup: CDR1 SNHLY, CDR2 FYNNEI.

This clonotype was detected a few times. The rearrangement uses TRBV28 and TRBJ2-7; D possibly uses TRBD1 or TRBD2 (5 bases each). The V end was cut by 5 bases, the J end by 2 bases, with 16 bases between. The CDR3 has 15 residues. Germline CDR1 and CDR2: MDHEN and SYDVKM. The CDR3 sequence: CASSRPGTVTYEQYF. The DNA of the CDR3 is TGTGCCAGCAGTCGCCCCGGGACGGTCACCTACGAGCAGTACTTC.

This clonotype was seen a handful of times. The CDR3 DNA follows: TGTGCCATCAGTGGCTTGAGCACAGATACGCAGTATTTT. The encoded protein is CAISGLSTDTQYF. V and J are TRBV10-3 and TRBJ2-3; D is uncertain. Germline V gives CDR1 ENHRY, CDR2 SYGVKD. The CDR3 extends over 13 amino acids. V lost 4 bases and J 0 bases, leaving 5 bases between the germline ends.

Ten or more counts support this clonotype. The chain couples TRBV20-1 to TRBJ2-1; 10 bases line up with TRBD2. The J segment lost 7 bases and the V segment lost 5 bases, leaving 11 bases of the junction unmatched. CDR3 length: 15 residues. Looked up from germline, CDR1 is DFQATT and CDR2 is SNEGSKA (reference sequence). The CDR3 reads CSAPRTSGVGNEQFF. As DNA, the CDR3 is TGCAGTGCTCCTCGAACTAGCGGGGTAGGGAATGAGCAGTTCTTC.

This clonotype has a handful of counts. The CDR3 DNA reads as TGCAGTGCCCCGGTGGCGGGGGCTTTCCAAGAGACCCAGTACTTC. Translation gives CSAPVAGAFQETQYF. This sequence joins TRBV20-1 and TRBJ2-5; perhaps TRBD2 as D (7 bases). The CDR3 totals 15 residues. V lost 6 bases and J 1 base, leaving 18 bases between the germline ends. Germline values: CDR1 DFQATT, CDR2 SNEGSKA (reference sequence).

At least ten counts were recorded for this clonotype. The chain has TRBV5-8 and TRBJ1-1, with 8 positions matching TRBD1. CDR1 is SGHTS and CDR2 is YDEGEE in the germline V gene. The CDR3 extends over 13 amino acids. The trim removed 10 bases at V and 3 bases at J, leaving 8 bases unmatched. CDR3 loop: CALGGQGYTEAFF. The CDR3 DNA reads TGTGCCTTAGGCGGACAGGGTTACACTGAAGCTTTCTTT.

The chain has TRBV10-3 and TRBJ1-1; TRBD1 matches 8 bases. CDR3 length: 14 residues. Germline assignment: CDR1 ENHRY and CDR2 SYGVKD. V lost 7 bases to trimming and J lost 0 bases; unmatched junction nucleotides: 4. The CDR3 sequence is CAITTGGMNTEAFF. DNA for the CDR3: TGTGCCATCACCACAGGGGGGATGAACACTGAAGCTTTCTTT.

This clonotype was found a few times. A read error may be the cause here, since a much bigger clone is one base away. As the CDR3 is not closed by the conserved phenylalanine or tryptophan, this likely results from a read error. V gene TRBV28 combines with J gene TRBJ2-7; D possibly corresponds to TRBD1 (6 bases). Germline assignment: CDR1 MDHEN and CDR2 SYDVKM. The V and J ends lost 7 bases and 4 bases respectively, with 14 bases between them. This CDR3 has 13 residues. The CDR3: CASNPKGTYEQYL. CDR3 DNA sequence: TGTGCCAGCAACCCTAAAGGGACATACGAGCAGTACCTC.

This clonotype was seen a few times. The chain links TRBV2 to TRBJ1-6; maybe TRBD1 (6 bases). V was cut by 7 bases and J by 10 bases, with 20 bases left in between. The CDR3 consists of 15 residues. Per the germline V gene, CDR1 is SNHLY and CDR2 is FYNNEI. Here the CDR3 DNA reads TGTGCCAGCACTGAGTACAGTCAGGGACAATCACCCCTCCACTTT. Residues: CASTEYSQGQSPLHF.

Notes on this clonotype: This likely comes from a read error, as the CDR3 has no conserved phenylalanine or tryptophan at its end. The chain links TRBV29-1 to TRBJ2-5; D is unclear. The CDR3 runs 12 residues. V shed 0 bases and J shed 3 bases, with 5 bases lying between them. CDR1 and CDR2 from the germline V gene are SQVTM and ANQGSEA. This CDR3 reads CSVEEQEETQYL. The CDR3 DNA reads TGCAGCGTTGAAGAGCAGGAAGAGACCCAGTACCTC.

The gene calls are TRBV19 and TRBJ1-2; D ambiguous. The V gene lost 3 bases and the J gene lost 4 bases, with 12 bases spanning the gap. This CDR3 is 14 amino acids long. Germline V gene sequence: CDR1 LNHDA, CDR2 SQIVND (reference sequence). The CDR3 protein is CASSMVAKVYGYTF. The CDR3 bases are TGTGCCAGTAGTATGGTAGCAAAGGTCTATGGCTACACCTTC.

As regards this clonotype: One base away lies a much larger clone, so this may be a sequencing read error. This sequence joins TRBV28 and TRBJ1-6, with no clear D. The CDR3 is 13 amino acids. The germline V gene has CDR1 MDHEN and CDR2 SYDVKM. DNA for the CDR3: TGTGCCATCAGTGAGAGAGCGAATTCACCCCTCCACTTT. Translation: CAISERANSPLHF.

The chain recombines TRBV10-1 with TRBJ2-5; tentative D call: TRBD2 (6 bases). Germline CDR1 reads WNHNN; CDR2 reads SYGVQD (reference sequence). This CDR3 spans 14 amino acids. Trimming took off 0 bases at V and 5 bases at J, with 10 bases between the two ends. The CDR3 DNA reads TGCGCCAGCAGTGAGTCGGCTAGCGACGAGACCCAGTACTTC. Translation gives CASSESASDETQYF.

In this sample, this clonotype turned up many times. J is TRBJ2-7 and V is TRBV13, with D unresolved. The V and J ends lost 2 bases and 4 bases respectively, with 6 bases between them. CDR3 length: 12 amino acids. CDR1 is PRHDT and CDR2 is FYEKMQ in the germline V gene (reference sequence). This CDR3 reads CASSLMKYEQYF. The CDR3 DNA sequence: TGTGCCAGCAGCTTAATGAAGTACGAGCAGTACTTC.

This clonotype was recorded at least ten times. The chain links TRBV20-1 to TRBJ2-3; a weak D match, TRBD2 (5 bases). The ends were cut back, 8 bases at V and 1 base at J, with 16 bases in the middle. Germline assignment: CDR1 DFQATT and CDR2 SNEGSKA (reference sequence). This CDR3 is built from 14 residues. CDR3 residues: CSYGWESGTDTQYF. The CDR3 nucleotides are TGCAGTTACGGGTGGGAGAGTGGCACAGATACGCAGTATTTT.

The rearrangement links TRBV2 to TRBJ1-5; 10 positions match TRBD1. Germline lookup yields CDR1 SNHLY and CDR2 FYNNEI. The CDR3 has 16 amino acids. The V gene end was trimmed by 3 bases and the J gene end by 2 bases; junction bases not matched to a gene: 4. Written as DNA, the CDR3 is TGTGCCAGCAGTGACGGGACAGGGGTAGGCAATCAGCCCCAGCATTTT. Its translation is CASSDGTGVGNQPQHF.

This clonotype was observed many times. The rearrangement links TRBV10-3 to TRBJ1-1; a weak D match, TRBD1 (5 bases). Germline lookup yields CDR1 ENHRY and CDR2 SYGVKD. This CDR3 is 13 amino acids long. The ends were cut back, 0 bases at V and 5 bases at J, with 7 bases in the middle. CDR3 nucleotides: TGTGCCATCAGTGAGTCGGGGCAGACTGAAGCTTTCTTT. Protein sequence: CAISESGQTEAFF.

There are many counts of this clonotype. CDR3 in amino acids: CASSGTASSYTEAFF. The CDR3 region has the DNA TGTGCCAGCTCAGGGACGGCCAGTTCGTACACTGAAGCTTTCTTT. The rearrangement links TRBV6-1 to TRBJ1-1; D is perhaps TRBD1 (5 bases). V was shortened by 8 bases and J by 3 bases, with 19 bases between the two germline ends. The CDR3 has 15 amino acids. Germline V gene data show CDR1 as MNHNS and CDR2 as SASEGT.

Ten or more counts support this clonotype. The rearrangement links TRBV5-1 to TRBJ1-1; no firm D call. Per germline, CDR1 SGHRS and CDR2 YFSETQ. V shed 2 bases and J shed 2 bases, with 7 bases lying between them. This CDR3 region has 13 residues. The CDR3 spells CASSFQVNTEAFF. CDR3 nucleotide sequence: TGCGCCAGCAGCTTCCAGGTAAACACTGAAGCTTTCTTT.